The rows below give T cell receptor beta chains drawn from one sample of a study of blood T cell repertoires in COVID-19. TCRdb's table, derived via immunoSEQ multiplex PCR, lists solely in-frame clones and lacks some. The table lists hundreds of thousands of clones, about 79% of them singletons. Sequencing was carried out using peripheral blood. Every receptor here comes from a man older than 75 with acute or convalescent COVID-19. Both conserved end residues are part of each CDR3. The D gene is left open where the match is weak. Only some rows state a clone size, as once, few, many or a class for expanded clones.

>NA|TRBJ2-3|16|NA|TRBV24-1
TGTGCCACCAGTAAGCCGGGACTTCGAAGCACAGATACGCAGTATTTT
CATSKPGLRSTDTQYF
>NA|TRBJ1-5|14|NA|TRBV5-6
TGTGCCAGCAGCTTGGAAGGGGAGGATCAGCCCCAGCATTTT
CASSLEGEDQPQHF
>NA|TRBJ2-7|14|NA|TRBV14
TGTGCCAGCAGCCTAGGGGGAGGGGGCTACGAGCAGTACTTC
CASSLGGGGYEQYF
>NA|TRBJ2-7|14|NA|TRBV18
TGTGCCAGCTCACCTCGACATCCTTCCTACGAGCAGTACTTC
CASSPRHPSYEQYF
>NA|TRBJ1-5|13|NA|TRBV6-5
TGTGCCAGCAGGGACAGCCTAAATCAGCCCCAGCATTTT
CASRDSLNQPQHF
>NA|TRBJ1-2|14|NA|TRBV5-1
TGCGCCAGCAGCTTGGTGGCACCGGGTAATGGCTACACCTTC
CASSLVAPGNGYTF
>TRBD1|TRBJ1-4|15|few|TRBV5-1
TGCGCCAGCAGCTCCCTAGGGACAGGGGTTGAAAAACTGTTTTTT
CASSSLGTGVEKLFF
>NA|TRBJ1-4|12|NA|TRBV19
TGTGCCAGTAGTTCTGCAGGGGAAAAACTGTTTTTT
CASSSAGEKLFF
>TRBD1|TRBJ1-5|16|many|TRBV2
TGTGCCAGCAGTGAATTGAGGGGGCTAGGACATCAGCCCCAGCATTTT
CASSELRGLGHQPQHF
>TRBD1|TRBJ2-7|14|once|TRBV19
TGTGCCACCAGGACGGGGGACAGGGGACGGGAGCAGTACTTC
CATRTGDRGREQYF
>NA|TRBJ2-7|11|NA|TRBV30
TGTGCCTGGAGTCCGGCCTACGAGCAGTACTTC
CAWSPAYEQYF
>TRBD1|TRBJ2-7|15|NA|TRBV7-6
TGTGCCAGCAGCACTGCCGGGACAGGCTCAAACGAGCAGTACTTC
CASSTAGTGSNEQYF
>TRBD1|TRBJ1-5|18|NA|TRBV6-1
TGTGCCAGCAGTGAAAGCCGATCCATTACAGGGGTCAATCAGCCCCAGCATTTT
CASSESRSITGVNQPQHF
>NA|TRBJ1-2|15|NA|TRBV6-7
TGTGCCAGCAGTTACGTCGGGAGGGCGCATGGCGGCTACACCTTC
CASSYVGRAHGGYTF
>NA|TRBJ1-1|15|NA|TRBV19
TGTGCCAGTAGTATAGGGCGGGGAATGAACACTGAAGCTTTCTTT
CASSIGRGMNTEAFF
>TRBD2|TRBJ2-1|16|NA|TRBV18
TGTGCCAGCTCACTCGTAGGGACTAGCGTCATTAATGAGCAGTTCTTC
CASSLVGTSVINEQFF
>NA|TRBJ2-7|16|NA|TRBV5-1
TGCGCCAGCAGCTCGCGGATGGACAGAAGCTCCTACGAGCAGTACTTC
CASSSRMDRSSYEQYF
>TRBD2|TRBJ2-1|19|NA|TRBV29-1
TGCAGCGTTGTACCGGACAGGATGACTAGCGGTCCTCCCTACAATGAGCAGTTCTTC
CSVVPDRMTSGPPYNEQFF
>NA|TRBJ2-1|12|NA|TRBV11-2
TGTGCCAGCAGCTCCCCTAGCTATGAGCAGTTCTTC
CASSSPSYEQFF
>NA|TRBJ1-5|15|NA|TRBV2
TGTGCCAGCAGTGTAGAGGGAGGGAGGAATCAGCCCCAGCATTTT
CASSVEGGRNQPQHF
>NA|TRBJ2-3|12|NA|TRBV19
TGTGCCAGTAGTAGGGGAGGAGATACGCAGTATTTT
CASSRGGDTQYF
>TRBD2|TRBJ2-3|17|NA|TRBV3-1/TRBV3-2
TGTGCCAGCAGCCTACGGACTAGCGGGGGGTGGACAGATACGCAGTATTTT
CASSLRTSGGWTDTQYF
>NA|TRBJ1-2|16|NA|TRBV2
TGTGCCAGCACGGGAACAGGGTCGTCCACTAACTATGGCTACACCTTC
CASTGTGSSTNYGYTF
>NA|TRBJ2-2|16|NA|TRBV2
TGTGCCAGCAGTGAAGTTCGGCGGGAGAACACCGGGGAGCTGTTTTTT
CASSEVRRENTGELFF
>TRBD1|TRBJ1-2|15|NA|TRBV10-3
TGTGCCATCAGTGAGTCGAAGGGGGCCTCCCCTGGCTACACCTTC
CAISESKGASPGYTF